This passage covers 9 T cell receptor beta chains from one sample sequenced in a study of shared T cell receptors in the human thymus. Sequencing was performed with immunoSEQ multiplex PCR; in TCRdb, only in-frame clones are kept and a portion is missing. The sample lists some 760,000 clones; 75% to 90% were seen once. The same sample was also studied in work on human thymus T cells.

Sequencing was carried out using thymocytes. The receptors derive from a girl less than two years old with a congenital heart defect.

The chain joins TRBV11-2 to TRBJ1-1; 8 bases are a match to TRBD1. CDR1 is SGHAT, CDR2 FQNNGV, per germline. The CDR3 has 15 amino acids. The V segment lost 5 bases and the J segment 10 bases; nucleotides outside the gene matches: 15. The DNA for the CDR3 is TGTGCCAGCAGCCACGGGACAGGCCCGTCGGGTGTAGCTTTCTTT. Amino acids: CASSHGTGPSGVAFF.

Comment on this clone: The junction does not match germline at one end; this may be a read error. The chain links TRBV7-2 to TRBJ1-1; D is possibly TRBD1 (5 bases). Germline V lookup: CDR1 SGHTA, CDR2 FQGNSA. The CDR3 runs to 13 residues. For the CDR3, the DNA is TGTGCCAGCAGCTTAGAAAGGGGCCGTGCCGACAACTTT. Amino acid sequence: CASSLERGRADNF.

This clone was detected a few times. This sequence joins TRBV5-5 and TRBJ2-7; the D gene is possibly TRBD1 (5 bases). Germline assignment: CDR1 SGHKS and CDR2 YYEKEE (reference sequence). V lost 4 bases, J lost 9 bases, and 26 bases lay in between. The CDR3 consists of 16 residues. CDR3 DNA sequence: TGTGCCAGCAGCCGCGGTGGGGCCCTCAGTCTTCAAGTGCAGTACTTC. Encoded protein: CASSRGGALSLQVQYF.

The chain is built from TRBV10-3 and TRBJ1-3; possible D gene TRBD1, 5 bases. CDR1 and CDR2 from the germline V gene are ENHRY and SYGVKD. This CDR3 spans 13 amino acids. Trimming took 8 bases from V and 5 from J, leaving 13 bases between them. The CDR3 DNA is TGTGCCATCCTGGGAGGGGAAAGAAACACCATATATTTT. It yields the protein CAILGGERNTIYF.

This sequence joins TRBV12-5 and TRBJ1-5, with D unresolved. Germline V gives CDR1 LGHNT, CDR2 FRNRAP. This CDR3 region has 16 residues. The ends were cut back, 7 bases at V and 0 bases at J, with 16 bases in the middle. The chain's CDR3 is CASAPRAGDSNQPQHF. The DNA for the CDR3 is TGTGCTAGTGCCCCAAGGGCCGGGGATAGCAATCAGCCCCAGCATTTT.

The V call is TRBV5-1, the J call TRBJ2-1, with 16 bases identical to TRBD2. The length of the CDR3 is 15 residues. The trim removed 4 bases at V and 9 bases at J, leaving 4 bases unmatched. CDR1 is SGHRS and CDR2 is YFSETQ in the germline V gene. The CDR3 sequence is CASSPGTSGGGEQFF. CDR3 bases: TGCGCCAGCAGCCCCGGGACTAGCGGGGGGGGTGAGCAGTTCTTC.

The chain has TRBV10-3 and TRBJ2-1; 7 bases map to TRBD1. V gave up 8 bases and J gave up 3 bases; unmatched junction bases: 7. CDR1 ENHRY and CDR2 SYGVKD come from the germline V gene. The CDR3 totals 14 residues. In DNA, the CDR3 is TGTGCCATCTCACAGGGGCCGTGCTACAATGAGCAGTTCTTC. Its protein product is CAISQGPCYNEQFF.

With regard to this clone: One end of the junction varies from germline; a read error may be responsible. Other DNA sequences of this sample code for an identical CDR3. The chain uses TRBV7-9 and TRBJ2-1; D possibly corresponds to TRBD2 (6 bases). Germline V gene sequence: CDR1 SEHNR, CDR2 FQNEAQ (reference sequence). This CDR3 spans 16 amino acids. CDR3 protein: CASSLGWAGSYNEQFF. DNA of the CDR3: TGTGCCAGCAGCTTGGGGTGGGCGGGGTCCTACAATGAACAGTTCTTC.

This chain links TRBV6-5 with TRBJ2-5, with 9 bases matching TRBD2. The CDR3 extends over 14 amino acids. Germline trimming cut 7 bases from V and 3 bases from J; bases unmatched to any gene: 6. Germline V gives CDR1 MNHEY, CDR2 SVGAGI. CDR3 bases: TGTGCCAGCAACACGGAGCGGGGGGAAGAGACCCAGTACTTC. This translates into CASNTERGEETQYF.